This T cell receptor (beta chain) is from a study of technical replicates of blood from several donors. There are 15 residues in the CDR3. The V gene end was trimmed by 4 bases and the J gene end by 4 bases; junction bases not matched to a gene: 10. Germline CDR1 and CDR2: SGHNT and YYREEE (reference sequence). Sequenced by immunoSEQ multiplex PCR; TCRdb stores in-frame clones only, minus some. The sample yields just over 60,000 clones, 70% to 90% seen once. This TCR was recovered from a human donor in good health. Some clones in this sample may be carry-over from other donors' samples. The material sequenced was PBMCs. The J gene is TRBJ1-1, the V gene TRBV5-4; 7 nucleotides match TRBD1. The CDR3 region has the DNA TGTGCCAGCAGCCCTGACAGGGTGGAGGCCACTGAAGCTTTCTTT. Translation: CASSPDRVEATEAFF. Complete variable domain (other parts from reference TRBV5-4 and TRBJ1-1): ETGVTQSPTHLIKTRGQQVTLRCSSQSGHNTVSWYQQALGQGPQFIFQYYREEENGRGNFPPRFSGLQFPNYSSELNVNALELDDSALYLCASSPDRVEATEAFFGQGTRLTVV.